Below, 18 T cell receptor beta chains from the same sample are listed, as sequenced in a study of identical twins. Via MiXCR, TCRdb re-called the 5' RACE reads, giving one row per CDR3 protein. This table holds 240,000 or so distinct CDR3 sequences, roughly an eighth found once. In addition, the sample was reused for a study of yellow fever vaccine responses in identical twins.

The sample taken for sequencing was memory (CD45RO+) T cells sorted from blood. The receptors were sampled from a woman between 18 and 30 years old in good health.

V is TRBV2 and J is TRBJ2-3, with unresolved D. This CDR3 has 15 residues. Trimming stripped 8 bases from V and 0 bases from J, with 15 bases between. In germline, CDR1 is SNHLY, CDR2 FYNNEI. The CDR3 sequence is CASSPTAGSTDTQYF. The DNA for the CDR3 is TGTGCCAGCTCCCCGACGGCAGGCAGCACAGATACGCAGTATTTT. Using reference TRBV2 and TRBJ2-3 for the parts outside the CDR3, the full variable domain is EPEVTQTPSHQVTQMGQEVILRCVPISNHLYFYWYRQILGQKVEFLVSFYNNEISEKSEIFDDQFSVERPDGSNFTLKIRSTKLEDSAMYFCASSPTAGSTDTQYFGPGTRLTVL.

The V and J genes are TRBV21-1 and TRBJ1-5; TRBD1, the D gene given by the table, was not confirmed from the DNA. TRBV21-1 is flagged as a pseudogene. The CDR3 has 14 residues. The CDR3 protein is CASSGRPSNQPQHF. The DNA for the CDR3 is TGTGCCAGCAGCGGGCGACCGAGCAATCAGCCCCAGCATTTT.

The sample holds a few counts of this clonotype. The rearrangement joins TRBV12-3 or TRBV12-4 to TRBJ2-1; 10 bases are shared with TRBD2. Trimming cost V 11 bases and J 3 bases; bases outside gene matches: 19. This CDR3 spans 18 amino acids. Here the CDR3 reads CARCLIRLAGVNYNEQFF. In DNA, the CDR3 is TGTGCCCGCTGTTTAATTCGTCTAGCGGGGGTGAACTACAATGAGCAGTTCTTC.

This clonotype was recorded many times. This chain joins TRBV12-3 or TRBV12-4 and TRBJ2-1, with 7 bases aligning to TRBD1. There are 16 residues in the CDR3. V dropped 4 bases and J dropped 0; count of bases not matched to a gene: 6. The CDR3 DNA reads TGTGCCAGCAGTTCCTCCCAGGGGGACTCCTACAATGAGCAGTTCTTC. It yields the protein CASSSSQGDSYNEQFF.

The rearrangement uses TRBV21-1 and TRBJ2-3; TRBD1 is the table's D call, not checked against the DNA. TRBV21-1 is a recognized pseudogene. The CDR3 has 18 amino acids. This CDR3 reads CASRRRWGGQRTGDTQYF. The CDR3 region has the DNA TGTGCCAGCAGACGACGTTGGGGGGGCCAACGAACGGGAGATACGCAGTATTTT.

This clonotype was observed a handful of times. This chain links TRBV20-1 with TRBJ2-1; TRBD2 matches at 12 bases. This CDR3 is 15 amino acids long. From germline, CDR1 is DFQATT and CDR2 SNEGSKA (reference sequence). Trimming took 5 bases from V and 0 from J; bases not matched to a gene: 2. CDR3 DNA sequence: TGCAGTGCTTTGACTAGCGGGGGCTCCTACAATGAGCAGTTCTTC. It is translated as CSALTSGGSYNEQFF.

This clonotype was observed many times. In DNA form, the CDR3 reads TGTGCCAGCAGGCCCAGCGGGACAGGGAACACCGGGGAGCTGTTTTTT. Amino acids: CASRPSGTGNTGELFF. The chain joins TRBV12-3 or TRBV12-4 to TRBJ2-2, with D possibly TRBD1 on 8 matching bases. CDR3 size: 16 residues. V lost 6 bases to trimming and J lost 1 base, with 15 bases between them.

This clonotype was counted at least ten times. The rearrangement uses TRBV7-8 and TRBJ2-3; TRBD2 aligns across 9 bases. The germline CDR1 and CDR2 sequences are SGHVS and FQNEAQ. With 7 bases clipped from V and 5 bases from J, the junction kept 10 bases outside the gene matches. CDR3 size: 15 residues. CDR3 nucleotides: TGTGCCAGCACCCGCGGGGGGGCCGTCGGAGATACGCAGTATTTT. Protein sequence: CASTRGGAVGDTQYF.

This clonotype showed up just a few times. This chain uses TRBV27 with TRBJ2-2; the D gene is possibly TRBD2 (6 bases). Trimming stripped 11 bases from V and 5 bases from J, with 15 bases between. The CDR3 is 13 amino acids. Germline assignment: CDR1 MNHEY and CDR2 SMNVEV (reference sequence). Here the CDR3 DNA reads TGTGCCTCATCTACGGGGGAAACCGGGGAGCTGTTTTTT. Translation: CASSTGETGELFF.

The V gene is TRBV20-1, the J gene TRBJ2-7, with 9 bases that match TRBD1. The CDR3 length is 13 residues. Germline values: CDR1 DFQATT, CDR2 SNEGSKA (reference sequence). V gave up 5 bases and J gave up 3 bases; unmatched junction bases: 5. The DNA for the CDR3 is TGCAGTGCTCCGAAGACAGGGGGCTACGAGCAGTACTTC. Translating it yields CSAPKTGGYEQYF.

The J gene is TRBJ2-5, the V gene TRBV5-1; 13 positions agree with TRBD2. Germline V gene data show CDR1 as SGHRS and CDR2 as YFSETQ. J was trimmed by 2 bases and V by 4 bases; bases with no gene match: 8. The CDR3 extends over 17 amino acids. For the CDR3, the DNA is TGCGCCAGCAGCCTTCGACTAGCGGGGGGCTGGCAAGAGACCCAGTACTTC. Its protein is CASSLRLAGGWQETQYF.

This rearrangement joins TRBV5-1 to TRBJ2-7; D remains unclear. The CDR3 length is 14 residues. Germline CDR1 is SGHRS and CDR2 is YFSETQ. Trimming stripped 0 bases from V and 2 bases from J, with 9 bases between. CDR3 in DNA: TGCGCCAGCAGCTTGGGGCGGACGACCTACGAGCAGTACTTC. It specifies CASSLGRTTYEQYF. Full variable domain (rest looked up from reference TRBV5-1 and TRBJ2-7): KAGVTQTPRYLIKTRGQQVTLSCSPISGHRSVSWYQQTPGQGLQFLFEYFSETQRNKGNFPGRFSGRQFSNSRSEMNVSTLELGDSALYLCASSLGRTTYEQYFGPGTRLTVT.

V is TRBV5-5 and J is TRBJ1-1; D possibly corresponds to TRBD1 (6 bases). Germline V gene lookup returns CDR1 SGHKS and CDR2 YYEKEE (reference sequence). Between the trimmed V and J ends, which lost 3 bases and 1 base, there was a span of 13 bases. This CDR3 has 15 amino acids. The CDR3 nucleotides read TGTGCCAGCAGCTCATATGACAGGAGGAACACTGAAGCTTTCTTT. It encodes CASSSYDRRNTEAFF.

This clonotype appeared a few times. The chain links TRBV24-1 to TRBJ1-5, with D perhaps TRBD1 (5 bases). Trimming removed 9 bases from V and 0 bases from J, with 29 bases in between. This CDR3 has 20 residues. Germline CDR1 and CDR2: KGHDR and SFDVKD. CDR3 sequence reads: CATECGGDCWKLDSNQPQHF. CDR3 DNA sequence: TGTGCCACCGAGTGTGGGGGAGATTGTTGGAAATTAGATAGCAATCAGCCCCAGCATTTT.

This clonotype was counted a few times. The chain carries TRBV7-9 and TRBJ2-7, with D perhaps matching TRBD1 (5 bases). Germline-derived CDR1 and CDR2 are SEHNR and FQNEAQ (reference sequence). Trimming took 8 bases from V and 5 from J, leaving 13 bases between them. The CDR3 extends over 12 amino acids. The CDR3 protein is CASGVRVDEQYF. In DNA, the CDR3 is TGTGCCAGCGGGGTCAGGGTAGACGAGCAGTACTTC.

This clonotype was observed a few times. The rearrangement uses TRBV10-1 and TRBJ2-1; TRBD2 agrees at 11 bases. The V and J ends lost 6 bases and 8 bases, in that order; junction bases with no gene match: 9. CDR3 size: 15 residues. Germline V CDR1 and CDR2: WNHNN, SYGVQD (reference sequence). CDR3 in amino acids: CASSEIAGGLDEQFF. The CDR3 DNA is TGCGCCAGCAGCGAGATAGCGGGAGGGCTAGATGAGCAGTTCTTC.

The chain couples TRBV20-1 to TRBJ2-3; 9 nucleotides agree with TRBD1. This CDR3 has 17 amino acids. J was trimmed by 5 bases and V by 6 bases; bases with no gene match: 18. Germline V gives CDR1 DFQATT, CDR2 SNEGSKA (reference sequence). CDR3 protein: CSANTPRRQGVGDTQYF. The CDR3 DNA reads TGCAGTGCGAACACGCCGCGGAGACAGGGGGTTGGAGATACGCAGTATTTT.

V usage is TRBV30 and J usage is TRBJ2-2, with D perhaps TRBD1 (7 bases). Germline CDR1 and CDR2: GTSNPN and SVGIG (reference sequence). Trimming removed 2 bases from V and 5 bases from J, with 15 bases in between. The CDR3 has 15 amino acids. In DNA, the CDR3 is TGTGCCTGGAGTCCGGGGGACAGAGTGACCGGGGAGCTGTTTTTT. Encoded protein: CAWSPGDRVTGELFF.